This T cell receptor beta chain was sequenced for a study of PD-1 blockade in classical Hodgkin lymphoma. At the level of the study: A 3 mg/kg intravenous dose of nivolumab was received by patients every 2 weeks. Findings and limits, study-wide: No one has yet defined what causes the repertoire differences, which may be disease activity or prior therapy.

The assay was immunoSEQ multiplex PCR, and TCRdb's table has in-frame clones only and misses some. The data hold 6,000 to 8,000 clones, with 65% to 80% observed a single time. Time point here: cycle 4 day 1 (C4D1), after six to seven weeks of nivolumab. Brentuximab vedotin exposure varied among the patients, all of whom had relapsed after autologous stem cell transplantation. The study isolated CD8+ T cells from thawed PBMCs by magnetic negative selection. When best responses were assessed, they were complete response, partial response or progressive disease. The V gene end was trimmed by 0 bases and the J gene end by 4 bases; junction bases not matched to a gene: 10. This CDR3 is 17 amino acids long. Germline values: CDR1 SGDLS, CDR2 YYNGEE. Turning to this clone: Its antigen is not known.

Sample: CD8+ T cells from blood, taken before the fourth cycle of nivolumab. The sequence derives from a human donor with classical Hodgkin lymphoma. The gene calls are TRBV9 and TRBJ1-5; 7 nucleotides match TRBD1. CDR3 protein: CASSVALETGRNQPQHF. The CDR3 DNA sequence: TGTGCCAGCAGCGTAGCGTTGGAGACAGGGAGAAATCAGCCCCAGCATTTT.